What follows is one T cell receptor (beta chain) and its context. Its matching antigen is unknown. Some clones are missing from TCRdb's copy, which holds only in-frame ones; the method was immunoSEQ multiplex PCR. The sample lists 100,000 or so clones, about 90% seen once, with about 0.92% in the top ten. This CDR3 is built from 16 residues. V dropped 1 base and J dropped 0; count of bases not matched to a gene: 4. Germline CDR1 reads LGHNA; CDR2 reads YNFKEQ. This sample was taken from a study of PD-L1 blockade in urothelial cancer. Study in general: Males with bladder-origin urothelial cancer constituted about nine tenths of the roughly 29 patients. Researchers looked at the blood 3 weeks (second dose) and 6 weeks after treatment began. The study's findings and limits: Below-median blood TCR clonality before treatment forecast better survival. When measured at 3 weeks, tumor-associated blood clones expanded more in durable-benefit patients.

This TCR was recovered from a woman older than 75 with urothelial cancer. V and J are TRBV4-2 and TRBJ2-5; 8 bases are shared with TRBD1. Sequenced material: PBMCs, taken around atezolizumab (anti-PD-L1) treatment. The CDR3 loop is CASSQARDRYQETQYF. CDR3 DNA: TGTGCCAGCAGCCAAGCCCGGGACAGGTACCAAGAGACCCAGTACTTC.